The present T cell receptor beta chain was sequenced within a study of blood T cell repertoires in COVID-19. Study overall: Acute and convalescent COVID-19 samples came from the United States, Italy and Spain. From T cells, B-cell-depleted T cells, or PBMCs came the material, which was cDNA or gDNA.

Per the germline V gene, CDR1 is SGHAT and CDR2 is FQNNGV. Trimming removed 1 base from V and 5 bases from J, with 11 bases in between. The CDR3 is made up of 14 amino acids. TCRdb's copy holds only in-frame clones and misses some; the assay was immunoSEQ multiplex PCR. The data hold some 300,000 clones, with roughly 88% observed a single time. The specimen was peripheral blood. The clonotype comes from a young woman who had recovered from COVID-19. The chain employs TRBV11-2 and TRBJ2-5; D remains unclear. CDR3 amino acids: CASSLGFSLETQYF. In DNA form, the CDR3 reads TGTGCCAGCAGCTTAGGTTTTAGTTTGGAGACCCAGTACTTC.